The following is a T cell receptor (beta chain) sequence with its context. This record comes from a study of blood T cell repertoires in COVID-19. Study-wide background: Spain, Italy and the United States supplied samples that represented acute and convalescent COVID-19. The analysed material was cDNA or gDNA that came from T cells, B-cell-depleted T cells, or PBMCs.

The CDR3 has 15 amino acids. Germline V gene lookup returns CDR1 SEHNR and CDR2 FQNEAQ (reference sequence). Between the trimmed V and J ends, which lost 5 bases and 0 bases, there was a span of 14 bases. As handled by the study authors: Cell counts per sample came from amplifying reference gene primers. TCRdb's copy holds only in-frame clones and misses some; the assay was immunoSEQ multiplex PCR. The D gene and trimming were derived from the DNA, and the V and J assignments and clone size from that table. The sample includes roughly 300,000 clones, roughly 82% of them seen just once. Sequencing used peripheral blood. This chain joins TRBV7-9 and TRBJ2-7; D may be TRBD2 (6 bases). This sequence was found in a woman aged 50 to 60 with acute or convalescent COVID-19. The CDR3 region has the DNA TGTGCCAGCAGCCAGGTGGTAGCGGACTCCTACGAGCAGTACTTC. Amino acid sequence: CASSQVVADSYEQYF.